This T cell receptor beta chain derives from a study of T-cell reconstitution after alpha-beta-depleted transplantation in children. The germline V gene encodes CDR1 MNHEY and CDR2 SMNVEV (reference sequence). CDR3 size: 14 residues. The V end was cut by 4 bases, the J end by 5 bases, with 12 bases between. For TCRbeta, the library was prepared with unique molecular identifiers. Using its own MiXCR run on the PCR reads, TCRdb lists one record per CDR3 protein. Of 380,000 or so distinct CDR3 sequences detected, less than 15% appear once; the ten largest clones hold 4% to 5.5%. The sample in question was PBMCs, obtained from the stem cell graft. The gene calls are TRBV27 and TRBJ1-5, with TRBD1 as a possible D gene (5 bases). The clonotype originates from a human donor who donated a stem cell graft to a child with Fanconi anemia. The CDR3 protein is CASSWDGADQPQHF. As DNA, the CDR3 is TGTGCCAGCAGTTGGGATGGGGCCGATCAGCCCCAGCATTTT.